The 16 T cell receptor beta chains presented below share a single source sample, sequenced in a study of T cell responses to AZD1222 COVID-19 vaccine. TCRdb's copy holds only in-frame clones and misses some; the assay was immunoSEQ multiplex PCR. This table holds around 140,000 clones, approximately 91% found once. Sequences were derived from peripheral blood, sampled 28 days after the second AZD1222 dose. The receptors stem from an adult who received the AZD1222 COVID-19 vaccine.

The chain has TRBV28 and TRBJ2-3; unclear D gene. CDR1 MDHEN and CDR2 SYDVKM come from the germline V gene. The CDR3 totals 11 residues. Trimming cost V 2 bases and J 7 bases, with 4 bases left between them. The CDR3, as DNA: TGTGCCAGCAGTTTAATGAATACGCAGTATTTT. Its translation is CASSLMNTQYF.

The chain uses TRBV5-1 and TRBJ1-1; 10 nucleotides align to TRBD1. CDR1 is SGHRS and CDR2 is YFSETQ in the germline V gene. CDR3 length equals 15 residues. Trimming took 4 bases from V and 0 from J; bases not matched to a gene: 3. As DNA, the CDR3 is TGCGCCAGCAGCCGGACAGGGGGAATGAACACTGAAGCTTTCTTT. It codes for CASSRTGGMNTEAFF. Full variable domain (outside the CDR3, taken from reference TRBV5-1 and TRBJ1-1): KAGVTQTPRYLIKTRGQQVTLSCSPISGHRSVSWYQQTPGQGLQFLFEYFSETQRNKGNFPGRFSGRQFSNSRSEMNVSTLELGDSALYLCASSRTGGMNTEAFFGQGTRLTVV.

This chain links TRBV11-2 with TRBJ1-2, with D perhaps matching TRBD1 (5 bases). The CDR3 is made up of 18 amino acids. Trimming cost V 5 bases and J 2 bases, with 24 bases left between them. Germline CDR1 SGHAT, CDR2 FQNNGV. CDR3 DNA sequence: TGTGCCAGCAGCCACTTAGCCGGCCCCCAGGGCAGGAACTATGGCTACACCTTC. Translated: CASSHLAGPQGRNYGYTF.

This chain links TRBV5-4 with TRBJ2-7; tentatively, D is TRBD2 (5 bases). CDR3 size: 14 residues. The germline CDR1 and CDR2 sequences are SGHNT and YYREEE (reference sequence). V lost 9 bases and J 2 bases, leaving 18 bases between the germline ends. The CDR3 spells CATLRAGDPYEQYF. The CDR3 DNA is TGTGCCACCCTTAGGGCGGGTGATCCCTACGAGCAGTACTTC.

The chain employs TRBV3-1 (or the pseudogene TRBV3-2) and TRBJ1-2; 7 nucleotides line up with TRBD1. The CDR3 length is 21 residues. Germline lookup yields CDR1 LGHDT and CDR2 YNNKEL (reference sequence). With V trimmed by 0 bases and J by 2 bases, 21 bases remained unmatched. The CDR3 DNA reads as TGTGCCAGCAGCCAAGATCGACCCTACAGGGGCGAACCTACCGGGAACTATGGCTACACCTTC. As protein: CASSQDRPYRGEPTGNYGYTF.

The rearrangement links TRBV7-9 to TRBJ1-2; D remains unclear. V was cut by 3 bases and J by 8 bases, with 13 bases left in between. There are 13 residues in the CDR3. Germline V gives CDR1 SEHNR, CDR2 FQNEAQ (reference sequence). The CDR3 loop reads CASSFGSQSGYTF. For the CDR3, the DNA is TGTGCCAGCAGCTTTGGGTCCCAGAGCGGCTACACCTTC. The full variable domain, its missing parts supplied by reference TRBV7-9 and TRBJ1-2, is DTGVSQNPRHKITKRGQNVTFRCDPISEHNRLYWYRQTLGQGPEFLTYFQNEAQLEKSRLLSDRFSAERPKGSFSTLEIQRTEQGDSAMYLCASSFGSQSGYTFGSGTRLTVV.

The V call is TRBV18, the J call TRBJ2-1, with D hard to call. CDR1 and CDR2 from the germline V gene are KGHSH and LQKENI. With 3 bases removed from V and 3 bases from J, the gap between germline ends came to 12 bases. This CDR3 spans 15 amino acids. This CDR3 is CASSPSRSFYNEQFF. The CDR3 bases are TGTGCCAGCTCACCTAGCAGAAGCTTCTACAATGAGCAGTTCTTC.

The V call is TRBV9, the J call TRBJ1-2; no definite D call. Germline values: CDR1 SGDLS, CDR2 YYNGEE. The CDR3 runs 17 residues. Trimming pared 4 bases from V and 2 bases from J, leaving 21 bases between. CDR3 DNA sequence: TGTGCCAGCAGCAGAGGCGGCCCGGCTAAAAGAAACTATGGCTACACCTTC. It encodes CASSRGGPAKRNYGYTF.

This chain uses TRBV27 with TRBJ1-2, with 7 bases identical to TRBD1. CDR1 and CDR2 (germline): MNHEY, SMNVEV (reference sequence). This CDR3 region has 17 residues. With V trimmed by 3 bases and J by 4 bases, 14 bases remained unmatched. CDR3 DNA: TGTGCCAGCAGTTTTCGGAATCGACGGACAGGCAGCTATGGCTACACCTTC. It translates to CASSFRNRRTGSYGYTF.

This chain uses TRBV27 with TRBJ1-2; the D is unclear. V lost 3 bases and J 3 bases, leaving 8 bases between the germline ends. The germline V gene has CDR1 MNHEY and CDR2 SMNVEV (reference sequence). The CDR3 runs 13 residues. CDR3 residues: CASSLETDYGYTF. DNA of the CDR3: TGTGCCAGCAGTTTGGAAACGGACTATGGCTACACCTTC.

V gene TRBV7-6 combines with J gene TRBJ2-3; TRBD1 aligns across 10 bases. V trimming: 3 bases; J trimming: 3 bases; junction bases outside the gene matches: 3. CDR3 length equals 15 residues. Germline loops: CDR1 SGHVS, CDR2 FNYEAQ. CDR3 sequence reads: CASSLGTGVTDTQYF. As DNA, the CDR3 is TGTGCCAGCAGCTTGGGGACAGGGGTTACAGATACGCAGTATTTT.

This chain links TRBV27 with TRBJ2-7; D call uncertain. Trimming shortened V by 1 base and J by 5 bases, and 9 bases separated the two germline ends. Per germline, CDR1 MNHEY and CDR2 SMNVEV (reference sequence). This CDR3 contains 13 residues. CDR3: CASSLFGRDEQYF. CDR3 bases: TGTGCCAGCAGTTTATTTGGGCGCGACGAGCAGTACTTC.

This clone was seen a single time. This chain uses TRBV6-5 with TRBJ1-3, with 7 bases that match TRBD1. From germline, CDR1 is MNHEY and CDR2 SVGAGI. The CDR3 loop spans 13 amino acids. Losses at the gene ends were 6 bases for V and 4 bases for J; bases not matched to a gene: 3. The CDR3 is CASRLTGGNTIYF. DNA of the CDR3: TGTGCCAGCAGGTTGACAGGGGGAAACACCATATATTTT.

This clone was seen only once. The V and J genes are TRBV7-3 and TRBJ2-5; 10 nucleotides line up with TRBD2. CDR1 is SGHTA and CDR2 is FQGTGA in the germline V gene. The ends lost 5 bases at V and 7 bases at J; junction bases unmatched: 7. The CDR3 consists of 14 residues. The CDR3 nucleotides are TGTGCCAGCAGCCCCCTAGCGGGAGTGGTGACCCAGTACTTC. It translates to CASSPLAGVVTQYF.

V and J are TRBV4-1 and TRBJ2-2; D call uncertain. The germline V and J ends were trimmed by 6 bases and 6 bases, with 5 bases remaining between them. In germline, CDR1 is MGHRA, CDR2 YSYEKL. CDR3 length: 11 residues. The CDR3 region has the DNA TGCGCCAGCAGTTTCCCCGGGGAGCTGTTTTTT. Residues: CASSFPGELFF.

The rearrangement joins TRBV4-1 to TRBJ2-5; D is unresolved. Per the germline V gene, CDR1 is MGHRA and CDR2 is YSYEKL. V shed 0 bases and J shed 0 bases, with 8 bases lying between them. The CDR3 spans 15 residues. CDR3 nucleotides: TGCGCCAGCAGCCAAGATAGAGCAAACCAAGAGACCCAGTACTTC. Amino acid sequence: CASSQDRANQETQYF.